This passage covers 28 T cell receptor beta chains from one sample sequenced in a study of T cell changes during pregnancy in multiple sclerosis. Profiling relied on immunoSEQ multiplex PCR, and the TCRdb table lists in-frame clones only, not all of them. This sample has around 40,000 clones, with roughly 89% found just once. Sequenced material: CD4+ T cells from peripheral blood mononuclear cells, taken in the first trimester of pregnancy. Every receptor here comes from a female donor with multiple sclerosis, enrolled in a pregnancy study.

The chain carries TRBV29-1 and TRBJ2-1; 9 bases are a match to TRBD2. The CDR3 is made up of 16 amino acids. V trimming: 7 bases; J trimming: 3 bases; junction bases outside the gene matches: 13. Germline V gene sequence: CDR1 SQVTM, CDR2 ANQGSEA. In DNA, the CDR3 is TGCAGCGCCACAGCCAGACTAGCGGAGGTCTACAATGAGCAGTTCTTC. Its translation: CSATARLAEVYNEQFF.

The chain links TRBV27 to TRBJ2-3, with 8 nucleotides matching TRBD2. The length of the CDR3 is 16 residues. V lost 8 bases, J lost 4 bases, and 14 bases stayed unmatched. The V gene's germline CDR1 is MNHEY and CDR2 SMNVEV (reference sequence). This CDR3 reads CASGGSWGLGADTQYF. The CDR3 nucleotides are TGTGCCAGCGGAGGCTCATGGGGACTAGGCGCAGATACGCAGTATTTT.

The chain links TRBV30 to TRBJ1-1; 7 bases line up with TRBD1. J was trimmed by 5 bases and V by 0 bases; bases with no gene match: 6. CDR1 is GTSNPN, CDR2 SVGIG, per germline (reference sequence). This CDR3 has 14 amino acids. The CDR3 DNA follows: TGTGCCTGGAGTGTACAAGGGGGCGGGACTGAAGCTTTCTTT. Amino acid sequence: CAWSVQGGGTEAFF.

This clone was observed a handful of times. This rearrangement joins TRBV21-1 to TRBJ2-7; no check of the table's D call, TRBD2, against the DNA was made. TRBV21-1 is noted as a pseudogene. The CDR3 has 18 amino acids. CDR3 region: CASSKSPVELAASYEQYF. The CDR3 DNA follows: TGTGCCAGCAGCAAAAGTCCTGTTGAACTAGCGGCTTCCTACGAGCAGTACTTC.

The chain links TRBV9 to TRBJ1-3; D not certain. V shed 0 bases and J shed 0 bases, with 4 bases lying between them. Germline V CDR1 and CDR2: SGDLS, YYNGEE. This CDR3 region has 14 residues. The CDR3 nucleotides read TGTGCCAGCAGCGTAGCCAGCTCTGGAAACACCATATATTTT. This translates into CASSVASSGNTIYF.

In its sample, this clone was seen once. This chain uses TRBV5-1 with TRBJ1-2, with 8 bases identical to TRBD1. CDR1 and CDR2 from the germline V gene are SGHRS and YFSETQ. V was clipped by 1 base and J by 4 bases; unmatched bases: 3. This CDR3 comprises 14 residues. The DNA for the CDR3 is TGCGCCAGCAGCTTGCAGGGGGCAGGCTATGGCTACACCTTC. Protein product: CASSLQGAGYGYTF.

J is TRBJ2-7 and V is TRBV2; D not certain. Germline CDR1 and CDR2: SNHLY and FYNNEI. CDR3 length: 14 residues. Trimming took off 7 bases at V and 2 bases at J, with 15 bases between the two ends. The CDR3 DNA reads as TGTGCCAGCACCATTGAACAGACCCCCTACGAGCAGTACTTC. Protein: CASTIEQTPYEQYF.

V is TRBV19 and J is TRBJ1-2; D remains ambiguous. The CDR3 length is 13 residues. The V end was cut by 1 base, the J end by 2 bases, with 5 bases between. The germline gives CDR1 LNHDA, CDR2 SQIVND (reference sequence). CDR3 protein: CASSIVQNYGYTF. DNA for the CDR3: TGTGCCAGTAGTATAGTACAAAACTATGGCTACACCTTC.

The CDR3 spells CASSEAQQGMRTEAFF. In nucleotides, the CDR3 is TGTGCCAGCAGTGAAGCGCAGCAGGGGATGAGGACTGAAGCTTTCTTT. The chain uses TRBV6-1 and TRBJ1-1; possible D gene TRBD1, 6 bases. This CDR3 contains 16 residues. Germline CDR1 MNHNS, CDR2 SASEGT. The V gene lost 0 bases and the J gene lost 5 bases, with 16 bases spanning the gap.

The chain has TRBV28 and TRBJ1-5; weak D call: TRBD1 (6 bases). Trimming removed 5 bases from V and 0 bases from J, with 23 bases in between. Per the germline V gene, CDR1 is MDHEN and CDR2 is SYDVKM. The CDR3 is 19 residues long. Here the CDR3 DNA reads TGTGCCAGCAGTATCTCTTGGGGGCCCACTTATTTTAGCAATCAGCCCCAGCATTTT. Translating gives CASSISWGPTYFSNQPQHF. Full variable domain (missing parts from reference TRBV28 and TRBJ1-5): DVKVTQSSRYLVKRTGEKVFLECVQDMDHENMFWYRQDPGLGLRLIYFSYDVKMKEKGDIPEGYSVSREKKERFSLILESASTNQTSMYLCASSISWGPTYFSNQPQHFGDGTRLSIL.

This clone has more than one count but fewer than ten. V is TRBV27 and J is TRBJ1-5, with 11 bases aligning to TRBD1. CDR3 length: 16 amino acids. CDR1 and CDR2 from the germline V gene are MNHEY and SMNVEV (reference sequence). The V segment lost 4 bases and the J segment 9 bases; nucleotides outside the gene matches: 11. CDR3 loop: CASSSWTGGEGMPQHF. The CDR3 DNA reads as TGTGCCAGCAGTTCATGGACAGGGGGCGAGGGTATGCCCCAGCATTTT.

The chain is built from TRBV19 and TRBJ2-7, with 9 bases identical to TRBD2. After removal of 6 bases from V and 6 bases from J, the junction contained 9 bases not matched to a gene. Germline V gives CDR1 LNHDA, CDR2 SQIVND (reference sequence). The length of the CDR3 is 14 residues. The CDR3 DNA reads TGTGCCAGTAGCCCCTCTAGCGGGATCGGCGAGCAGTACTTC. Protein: CASSPSSGIGEQYF.

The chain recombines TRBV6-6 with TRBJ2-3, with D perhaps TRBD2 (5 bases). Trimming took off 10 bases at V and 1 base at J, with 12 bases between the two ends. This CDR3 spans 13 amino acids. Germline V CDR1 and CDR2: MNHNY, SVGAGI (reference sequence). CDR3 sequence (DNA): TGTGCCACGGTTCGGCGGGGCACAGATACGCAGTATTTT. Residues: CATVRRGTDTQYF.

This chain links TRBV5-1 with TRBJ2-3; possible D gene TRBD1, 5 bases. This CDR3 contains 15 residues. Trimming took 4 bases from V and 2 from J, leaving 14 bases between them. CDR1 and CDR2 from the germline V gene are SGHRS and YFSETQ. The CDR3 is CASSRTRSDTDTQYF. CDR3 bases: TGCGCCAGCAGCCGGACAAGGAGCGACACAGATACGCAGTATTTT.

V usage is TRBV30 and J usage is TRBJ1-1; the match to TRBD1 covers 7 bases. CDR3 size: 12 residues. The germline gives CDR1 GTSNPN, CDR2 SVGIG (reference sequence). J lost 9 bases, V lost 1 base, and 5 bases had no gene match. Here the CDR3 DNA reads TGTGCCTGGAGTGGATCAGGGGGGCAAGCTTTCTTT. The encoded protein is CAWSGSGGQAFF.

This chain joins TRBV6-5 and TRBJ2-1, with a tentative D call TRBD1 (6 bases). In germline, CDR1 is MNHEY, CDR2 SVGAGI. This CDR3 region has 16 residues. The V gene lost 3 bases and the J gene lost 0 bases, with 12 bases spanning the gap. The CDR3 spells CASSYAGTSSYNEQFF. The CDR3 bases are TGTGCCAGCAGTTATGCCGGGACAAGCTCCTACAATGAGCAGTTCTTC.

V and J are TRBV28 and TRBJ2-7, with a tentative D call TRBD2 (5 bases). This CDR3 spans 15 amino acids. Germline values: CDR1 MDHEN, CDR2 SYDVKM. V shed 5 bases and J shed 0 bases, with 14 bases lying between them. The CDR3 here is CASSTPSSGSYEQYF. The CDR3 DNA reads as TGTGCCAGCAGTACCCCCTCGAGCGGCTCCTACGAGCAGTACTTC. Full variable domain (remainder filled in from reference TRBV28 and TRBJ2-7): DVKVTQSSRYLVKRTGEKVFLECVQDMDHENMFWYRQDPGLGLRLIYFSYDVKMKEKGDIPEGYSVSREKKERFSLILESASTNQTSMYLCASSTPSSGSYEQYFGPGTRLTVT.

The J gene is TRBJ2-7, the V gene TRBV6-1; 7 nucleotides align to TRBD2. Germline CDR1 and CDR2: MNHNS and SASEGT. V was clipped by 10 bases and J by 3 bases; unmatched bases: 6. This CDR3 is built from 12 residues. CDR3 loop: CATGTNLYEQYF. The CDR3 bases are TGTGCCACCGGGACTAACCTCTACGAGCAGTACTTC.

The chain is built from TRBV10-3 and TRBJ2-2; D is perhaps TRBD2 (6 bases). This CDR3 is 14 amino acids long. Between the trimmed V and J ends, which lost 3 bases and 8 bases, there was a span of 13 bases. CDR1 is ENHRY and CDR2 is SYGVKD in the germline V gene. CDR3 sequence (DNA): TGTGCCATCAGTGATCGGACTACGGGGGGGGAGCTGTTTTTT. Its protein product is CAISDRTTGGELFF.

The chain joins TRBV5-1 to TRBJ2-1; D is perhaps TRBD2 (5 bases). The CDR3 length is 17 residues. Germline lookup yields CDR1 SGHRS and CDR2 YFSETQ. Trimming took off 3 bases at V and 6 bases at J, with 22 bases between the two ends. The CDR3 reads CASSWGAERRHGNEQFF. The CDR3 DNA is TGCGCCAGCAGCTGGGGTGCTGAACGGAGGCATGGCAATGAGCAGTTCTTC. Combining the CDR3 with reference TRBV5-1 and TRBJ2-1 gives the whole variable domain KAGVTQTPRYLIKTRGQQVTLSCSPISGHRSVSWYQQTPGQGLQFLFEYFSETQRNKGNFPGRFSGRQFSNSRSEMNVSTLELGDSALYLCASSWGAERRHGNEQFFGPGTRLTVL.

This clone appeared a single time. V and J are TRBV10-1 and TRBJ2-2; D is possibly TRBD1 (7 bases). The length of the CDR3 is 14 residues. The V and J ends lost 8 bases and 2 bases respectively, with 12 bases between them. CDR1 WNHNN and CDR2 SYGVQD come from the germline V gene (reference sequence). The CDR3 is CASGGGPNTGELFF. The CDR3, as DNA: TGCGCCAGCGGAGGGGGCCCCAACACCGGGGAGCTGTTTTTT.

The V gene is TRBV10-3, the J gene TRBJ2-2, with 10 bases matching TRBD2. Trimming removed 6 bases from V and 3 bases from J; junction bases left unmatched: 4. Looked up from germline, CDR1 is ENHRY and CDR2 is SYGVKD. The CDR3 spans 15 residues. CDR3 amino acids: CAISLAGDYTGELFF. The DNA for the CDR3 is TGTGCCATCAGCCTAGCGGGAGATTACACCGGGGAGCTGTTTTTT.

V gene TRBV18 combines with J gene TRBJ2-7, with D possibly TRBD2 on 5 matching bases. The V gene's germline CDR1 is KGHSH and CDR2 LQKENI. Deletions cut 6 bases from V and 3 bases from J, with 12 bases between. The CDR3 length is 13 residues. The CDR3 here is CASSRAQSYEQYF. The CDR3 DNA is TGTGCCAGCTCGAGGGCCCAAAGCTACGAGCAGTACTTC.

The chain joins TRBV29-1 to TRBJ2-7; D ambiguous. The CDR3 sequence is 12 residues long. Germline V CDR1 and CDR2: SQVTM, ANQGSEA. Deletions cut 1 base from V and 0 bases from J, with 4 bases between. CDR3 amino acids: CSVEGLSYEQYF. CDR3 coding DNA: TGCAGCGTTGAAGGTCTCTCCTACGAGCAGTACTTC.

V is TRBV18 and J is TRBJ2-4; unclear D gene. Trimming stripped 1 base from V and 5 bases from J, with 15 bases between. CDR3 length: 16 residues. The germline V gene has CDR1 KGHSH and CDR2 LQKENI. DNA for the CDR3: TGTGCCAGCTCACCACGGATATGGAAGCGCGAAAACATTCAGTACTTC. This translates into CASSPRIWKRENIQYF. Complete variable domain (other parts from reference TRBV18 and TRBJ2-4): NAGVMQNPRHLVRRRGQEARLRCSPMKGHSHVYWYRQLPEEGLKFMVYLQKENIIDESGMPKERFSAEFPKEGPSILRIQQVVRGDSAAYFCASSPRIWKRENIQYFGAGTRLSVL.

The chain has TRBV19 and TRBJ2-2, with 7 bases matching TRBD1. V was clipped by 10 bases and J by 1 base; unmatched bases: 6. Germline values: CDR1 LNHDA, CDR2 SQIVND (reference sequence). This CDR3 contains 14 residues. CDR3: CATRRTGNTGELFF. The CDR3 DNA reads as TGTGCCACCCGGAGGACAGGGAACACCGGGGAGCTGTTTTTT.

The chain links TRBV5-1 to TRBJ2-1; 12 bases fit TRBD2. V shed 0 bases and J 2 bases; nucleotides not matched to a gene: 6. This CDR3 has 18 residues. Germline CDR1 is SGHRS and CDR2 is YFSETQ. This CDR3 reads CASSLDASGRATYNEQFF. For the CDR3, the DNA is TGCGCCAGCAGCTTGGACGCTAGCGGGAGGGCCACCTACAATGAGCAGTTCTTC.

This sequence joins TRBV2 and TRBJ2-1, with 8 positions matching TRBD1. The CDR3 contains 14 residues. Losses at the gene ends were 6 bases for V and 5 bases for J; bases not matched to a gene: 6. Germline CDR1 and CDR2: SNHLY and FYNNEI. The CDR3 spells CASRIGQGHNEQFF. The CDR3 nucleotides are TGTGCCAGCAGGATAGGACAGGGCCACAATGAGCAGTTCTTC.